This is a list of T cell receptor beta chains from one sample in a study of CD4 T cell repertoires in COVID-19. Only in-frame clones appear in the TCRdb table, and some are missing; sequencing was by immunoSEQ multiplex PCR. This sample has fewer than 100,000 clones, with 83% found just once. The sample consisted of CD4+ T cells from peripheral blood, taken after recovery from COVID-19. Every receptor here comes from a human donor who had COVID-19. Both conserved end residues are part of each CDR3. The order of the fields is J gene, V gene, D gene, CDR3 length, clone size, CDR3 DNA, CDR3 protein. The D gene is left open where the match is weak. For some rows the clone size is stated as once, few or many, or as a class when expanded; others skip it.

TRBJ1-5 TRBV6-5 . 14 . TGTGCCAGCAGTAATAAGGGGAGCAATCAGCCCCAGCATTTT CASSNKGSNQPQHF
TRBJ2-1 TRBV6-5 . 15 . TGTGCCAGCAGTTACGGCGGGAATCCGCGCAATGAGCAGTTCTTC CASSYGGNPRNEQFF
TRBJ1-1 TRBV6-5 . 13 once TGTGCCAGCAGTTTGACAGGGAACACTGAAGCTTTCTTT CASSLTGNTEAFF
TRBJ2-3 TRBV7-2 . 15 . TGTGCCAGCAGCTTTGCACGGGGCCCCGCAGATACGCAGTATTTT CASSFARGPADTQYF
TRBJ2-5 TRBV5-6 TRBD2 15 . TGTGCCAGCAGCTTAAGTGAGATAGCGGGAGTTATCCAGTACTTC CASSLSEIAGVIQYF
TRBJ2-1 TRBV28 TRBD2 15 . TGTGCCAGCAGAGAGGGACTAGCGGGAGTCAGTGAGCAGTTCTTC CASREGLAGVSEQFF
TRBJ1-3 TRBV6-5 . 15 . TGTGCCAGCAGTTATGGATTAAACTCTGGAAACACCATATATTTT CASSYGLNSGNTIYF
TRBJ1-2 TRBV2 TRBD1 14 few TGTGCCAGCAGTCCTCAGACAGGGACCTATGGCTACACCTTC CASSPQTGTYGYTF
TRBJ1-4 TRBV3-1/TRBV3-2 . 15 few TGTGCCAGCAGCCAACGGGAGCCGGGGGGTGAAAAACTGTTTTTT CASSQREPGGEKLFF
TRBJ2-1 TRBV7-2 . 18 . TGTGCCAGCAGCTTACGTATCGGCATCGACAGGAGAAACAATGAGCAGTTCTTC CASSLRIGIDRRNNEQFF
TRBJ1-2 TRBV19 TRBD1 15 . TGTGCCAGTAGTATAGATGCGACAGGGAAGTATGGCTACACCTTC CASSIDATGKYGYTF
TRBJ1-2 TRBV19 . 14 once TGTGCCAGTAGTCTGGGCACGGACAGCTATGGCTACACCTTC CASSLGTDSYGYTF
TRBJ2-3 TRBV10-3 TRBD2 16 . TGTGCCATCAGTGACTTGGGACTAGCGGGGACAGATACGCAGTATTTT CAISDLGLAGTDTQYF
TRBJ1-1 TRBV6-5 . 14 . TGTGCCAGCAGTTATAACAGGAGAAACACTGAAGCTTTCTTT CASSYNRRNTEAFF
TRBJ2-2 TRBV6-5 . 11 . TGTGCCAGCGGGTACACCGGGGAGCTGTTTTTT CASGYTGELFF
TRBJ1-4 TRBV5-4 . 15 . TGTGCCAGCAGCCGAAGGGGAGCAACTAATGAAAAACTGTTTTTT CASSRRGATNEKLFF
TRBJ2-3 TRBV28 . 13 . TGTGCCAGCAGGATACCTAGCACAGATACGCAGTATTTT CASRIPSTDTQYF
TRBJ1-4 TRBV30 . 12 . TGTGCCTGGGCCCCCAGGAATGAAAAACTGTTTTTT CAWAPRNEKLFF
TRBJ1-1 TRBV6-5 . 14 few TGTGCCAGCAGACCGACACCTGGGAACACTGAAGCTTTCTTT CASRPTPGNTEAFF
TRBJ2-3 TRBV7-8 TRBD2 16 . TGTGCCAGCAGCCTAGGACTAGCGTCTAGCACAGATACGCAGTATTTT CASSLGLASSTDTQYF
TRBJ2-1 TRBV3-1/TRBV3-2 . 13 . TGTGCCAGCAGCCCCCAGACATACAATGAGCAGTTCTTC CASSPQTYNEQFF
TRBJ2-3 TRBV3-1/TRBV3-2 . 14 . TGTGCCAGCAGCCCTATGGACTTCACAGATACGCAGTATTTT CASSPMDFTDTQYF
TRBJ2-7 TRBV19 TRBD1 14 . TGTGCCAGTAGTCTCGGGGGACAGGGCTACGAGCAGTACTTC CASSLGGQGYEQYF
TRBJ1-5 TRBV19 . 17 few TGTGCCAGTAGTATGCCCCCGACAGTCTATAGCAATCAGCCCCAGCATTTT CASSMPPTVYSNQPQHF
TRBJ2-7 TRBV5-4 TRBD1 16 . TGTGCCAGCAGCCTCTTAGGCAGGACAGGGTTATACGAGCAGTACTTC CASSLLGRTGLYEQYF
TRBJ1-1 TRBV11-1 . 14 . TGTGCCAGCAGCCAGGCAATACAGGGCACTGAAGCTTTCTTT CASSQAIQGTEAFF
TRBJ2-1 TRBV28 TRBD2 16 . TGTGCCAGCAGGGGCGGGGGTAGCGGGAGGATCAATGAGCAGTTCTTC CASRGGGSGRINEQFF
TRBJ2-7 TRBV3-1/TRBV3-2 TRBD1 16 . TGTGCCAGCAGCCTATGGACCGGGACAGGGATCCACGAGCAGTACTTC CASSLWTGTGIHEQYF
TRBJ1-2 TRBV9 . 11 . TGTGCCAGCGAGAGAAACTATGGCTACACCTTC CASERNYGYTF